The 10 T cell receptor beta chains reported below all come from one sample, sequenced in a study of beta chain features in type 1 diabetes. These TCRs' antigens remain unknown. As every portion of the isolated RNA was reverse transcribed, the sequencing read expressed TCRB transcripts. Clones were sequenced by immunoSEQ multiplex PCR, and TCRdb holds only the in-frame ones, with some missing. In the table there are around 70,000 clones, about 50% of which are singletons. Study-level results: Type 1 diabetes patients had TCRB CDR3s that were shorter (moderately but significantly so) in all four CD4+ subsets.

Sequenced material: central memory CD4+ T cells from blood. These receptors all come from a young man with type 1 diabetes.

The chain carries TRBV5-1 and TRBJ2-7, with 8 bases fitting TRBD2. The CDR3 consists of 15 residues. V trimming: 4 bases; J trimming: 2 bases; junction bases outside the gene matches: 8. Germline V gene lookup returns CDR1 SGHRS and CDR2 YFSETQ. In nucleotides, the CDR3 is TGCGCCAGCAGCCCGATAGCGGGGAACCCCTACGAGCAGTACTTC. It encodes CASSPIAGNPYEQYF.

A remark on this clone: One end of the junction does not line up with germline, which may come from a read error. CDR3 sequence reads: CASGLDSPEAFF. The DNA of the CDR3 is TGTGCTAGTGGGTTGGACAGCCCTGAAGCTTTCTTT. The gene calls are TRBV12-5 and TRBJ1-1; TRBD1 is a possible D gene (6 bases). The CDR3 covers 12 residues. Germline-derived CDR1 and CDR2 are LGHNT and FRNRAP.

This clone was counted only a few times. The CDR3, as DNA: TGTGCCAGCAGCTCAGGACTAGCGGGGCCTGATACGCAGTATTTT. Encoded protein: CASSSGLAGPDTQYF. The V gene is TRBV7-2, the J gene TRBJ2-3, with 12 bases identical to TRBD2. This CDR3 is built from 15 residues. Germline V gene lookup returns CDR1 SGHTA and CDR2 FQGNSA. Unmatched junction bases numbered 5, after V lost 4 bases and J lost 6 bases.

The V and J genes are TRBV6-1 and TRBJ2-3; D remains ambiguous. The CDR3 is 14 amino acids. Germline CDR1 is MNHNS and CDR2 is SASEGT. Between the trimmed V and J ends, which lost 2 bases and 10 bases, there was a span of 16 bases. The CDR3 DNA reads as TGTGCCAGCAGTGAACCTACGGTCCTCCTCTCGCAGTATTTT. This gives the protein CASSEPTVLLSQYF.

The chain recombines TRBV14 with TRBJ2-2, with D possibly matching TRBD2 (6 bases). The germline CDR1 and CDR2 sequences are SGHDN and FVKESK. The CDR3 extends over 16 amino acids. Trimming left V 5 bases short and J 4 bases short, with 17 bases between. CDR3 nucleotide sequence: TGTGCCAGCAGCAAGGTGGCGGGGCGAGTCACCGGGGAGCTGTTTTTT. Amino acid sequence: CASSKVAGRVTGELFF.

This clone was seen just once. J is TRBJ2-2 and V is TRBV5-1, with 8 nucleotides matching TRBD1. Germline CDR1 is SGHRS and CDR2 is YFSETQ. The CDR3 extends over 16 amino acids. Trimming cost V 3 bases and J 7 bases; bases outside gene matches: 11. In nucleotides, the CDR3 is TGCGCCAGCAGCTCACCGGGACAGGCCGGTGGCGGGGAGCTGTTTTTT. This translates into CASSSPGQAGGGELFF. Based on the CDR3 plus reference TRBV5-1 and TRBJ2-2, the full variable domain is KAGVTQTPRYLIKTRGQQVTLSCSPISGHRSVSWYQQTPGQGLQFLFEYFSETQRNKGNFPGRFSGRQFSNSRSEMNVSTLELGDSALYLCASSSPGQAGGGELFFGEGSRLTVL.

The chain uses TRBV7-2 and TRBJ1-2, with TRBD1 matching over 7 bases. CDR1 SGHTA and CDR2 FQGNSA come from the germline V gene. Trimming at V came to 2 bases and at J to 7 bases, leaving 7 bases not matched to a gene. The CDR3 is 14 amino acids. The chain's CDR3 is CASSLTGGGRGYTF. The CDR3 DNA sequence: TGTGCCAGCAGCTTAACGGGAGGGGGCCGTGGCTACACCTTC.

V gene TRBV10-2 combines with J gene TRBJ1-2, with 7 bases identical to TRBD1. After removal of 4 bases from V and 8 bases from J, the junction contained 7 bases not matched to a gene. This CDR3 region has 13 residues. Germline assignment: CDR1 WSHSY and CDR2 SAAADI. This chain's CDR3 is CASSGQGPEGYTF. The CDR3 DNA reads TGCGCCAGCAGTGGACAGGGTCCGGAAGGCTACACCTTC.

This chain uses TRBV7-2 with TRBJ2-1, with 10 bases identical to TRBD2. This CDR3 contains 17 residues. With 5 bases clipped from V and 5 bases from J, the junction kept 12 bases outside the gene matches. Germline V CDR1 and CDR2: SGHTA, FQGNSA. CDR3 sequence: CASSPRGLAGVNNEQFF. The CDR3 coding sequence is TGTGCCAGCAGCCCCCGAGGGCTAGCGGGAGTGAACAATGAGCAGTTCTTC.

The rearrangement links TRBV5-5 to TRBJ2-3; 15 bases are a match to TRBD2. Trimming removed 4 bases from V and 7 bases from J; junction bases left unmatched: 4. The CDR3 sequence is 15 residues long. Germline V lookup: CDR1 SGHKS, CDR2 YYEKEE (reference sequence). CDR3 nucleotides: TGTGCCAGCAGCCGAGGGACTAGCGGGGGGAATACGCAGTATTTT. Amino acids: CASSRGTSGGNTQYF.